Shown below are 30 T cell receptor beta chains from a single sample sequenced in a study of cytomegalovirus exposure and HLA in healthy donors. The PCR employed 60 Vbeta primers together with 13 Jbeta primers. The method was immunoSEQ multiplex PCR; TCRdb's version includes in-frame clones alone and lacks a portion of them. The repertoire includes under 200,000 clones, about nine tenths of them detected once, and approximately 0.98% sits in the top ten. The source material was PBMCs. These receptors came from a boy aged 2 to 9 in good health and CMV-seronegative.

The chain uses TRBV28 and TRBJ2-4; tentatively, D is TRBD1 (6 bases). Per germline, CDR1 MDHEN and CDR2 SYDVKM. The CDR3 extends over 12 amino acids. Deletions cut 6 bases from V and 7 bases from J, with 10 bases between. The CDR3 region has the DNA TGTGCCAGCAGACAGGGTAGTAACATTCAGTACTTC. This sequence encodes CASRQGSNIQYF.

The chain links TRBV13 to TRBJ2-7, with D possibly being TRBD2 (5 bases). This CDR3 is built from 13 residues. Germline V gives CDR1 PRHDT, CDR2 FYEKMQ (reference sequence). Trimming stripped 4 bases from V and 7 bases from J, with 14 bases between. The CDR3 loop is CASSWTEAREQYF. The CDR3 nucleotides are TGTGCCAGCAGCTGGACGGAGGCCAGGGAGCAGTACTTC.

The chain links TRBV5-1 to TRBJ2-5; maybe TRBD1 (5 bases). CDR3 length: 11 amino acids. The ends were cut back, 3 bases at V and 5 bases at J, with 5 bases in the middle. Germline-derived CDR1 and CDR2 are SGHRS and YFSETQ. CDR3 sequence (DNA): TGCGCCAGCAGCTCAGGGGAGACCCAGTACTTC. Protein sequence: CASSSGETQYF. The full variable domain, in which reference TRBV5-1 and TRBJ2-5 provide the parts outside the CDR3, is KAGVTQTPRYLIKTRGQQVTLSCSPISGHRSVSWYQQTPGQGLQFLFEYFSETQRNKGNFPGRFSGRQFSNSRSEMNVSTLELGDSALYLCASSSGETQYFGPGTRLLVL.

This sequence joins TRBV10-2 and TRBJ2-5; tentative D call: TRBD2 (5 bases). The CDR3 is made up of 15 amino acids. Looked up from germline, CDR1 is WSHSY and CDR2 is SAAADI. With 7 bases removed from V and 1 base from J, the gap between germline ends came to 16 bases. The CDR3 DNA reads as TGCGCCAGCAATCTGGGGAGTTTACCCCAAGAGACCCAGTACTTC. This encodes CASNLGSLPQETQYF.

The chain has TRBV6-6 and TRBJ1-3; TRBD1 agrees at 7 bases. V lost 4 bases, J lost 0 bases, and 6 bases stayed unmatched. Germline CDR1 MNHNY, CDR2 SVGAGI (reference sequence). The CDR3 covers 16 residues. The CDR3 region is CASSSGTANSGNTIYF. The CDR3 coding sequence is TGTGCCAGCAGTTCCGGGACAGCCAACTCTGGAAACACCATATATTTT.

The genes are TRBV7-3 and TRBJ2-3; D may be TRBD2 (5 bases). CDR1 SGHTA and CDR2 FQGTGA come from the germline V gene. Trimming removed 0 bases from V and 2 bases from J, with 6 bases in between. The CDR3 loop spans 14 amino acids. CDR3 DNA: TGTGCCAGCAGCTTAACGAGGGACACAGATACGCAGTATTTT. It translates to CASSLTRDTDTQYF.

The chain combines TRBV7-8 with TRBJ1-5; D unclear. Trimming shortened V by 0 bases and J by 4 bases, and 7 bases separated the two germline ends. Germline V gene sequence: CDR1 SGHVS, CDR2 FQNEAQ. The CDR3 covers 14 residues. CDR3 region: CASSLAGRNQPQHF. DNA of the CDR3: TGTGCCAGCAGCTTAGCAGGGAGGAATCAGCCCCAGCATTTT.

The CDR3 DNA reads as TGCAGCGTTGTAGTCCGGGGGGCGCGGAGGACTGAAGCTTTCTTT. Its protein is CSVVVRGARRTEAFF. The chain couples TRBV29-1 to TRBJ1-1; D may be TRBD1 (6 bases). The CDR3 has 15 residues. In germline, CDR1 is SQVTM, CDR2 ANQGSEA. Between the trimmed V and J ends, which lost 4 bases and 5 bases, there was a span of 20 bases.

The rearrangement joins TRBV9 to TRBJ2-7; D is unresolved. V was pared by 1 base and J by 0 bases, with 29 bases between. The CDR3 is 21 residues long. Germline V gives CDR1 SGDLS, CDR2 YYNGEE. CDR3 sequence (DNA): TGTGCCAGCAGCGTAAGGTGGCTTTCTCACCGAGATCGAAGAGGCTCCTACGAGCAGTACTTC. Its translation is CASSVRWLSHRDRRGSYEQYF.

The chain carries TRBV5-1 and TRBJ1-1, with D possibly being TRBD1 (6 bases). The germline V gene has CDR1 SGHRS and CDR2 YFSETQ. The CDR3 has 15 residues. Trimming took off 4 bases at V and 11 bases at J, with 24 bases between the two ends. CDR3 in DNA: TGCGCCAGCAGCCCCCAGGGGTGGGCAAACGTCCTTGCTTTCTTT. It codes for CASSPQGWANVLAFF.

The CDR3 reads CASSVGRGDTEAFF. CDR3 bases: TGTGCCAGCAGTGTTGGCAGGGGGGACACTGAAGCTTTCTTT. V usage is TRBV6-1 and J usage is TRBJ1-1; TRBD1 agrees at 7 bases. V was pared by 4 bases and J by 3 bases, with 5 bases of the junction left unmatched. The V gene's germline CDR1 is MNHNS and CDR2 SASEGT. The CDR3 is made up of 14 amino acids.

This clone has only one observation. The chain is built from TRBV6-1 and TRBJ2-5, with TRBD1 identical over 8 bases. Germline lookup yields CDR1 MNHNS and CDR2 SASEGT. The CDR3 loop spans 14 amino acids. With 4 bases clipped from V and 3 bases from J, the junction kept 4 bases outside the gene matches. The CDR3 DNA reads as TGTGCCAGCAGTGGGACAGGGTCAGAAGAGACCCAGTACTTC. Translated: CASSGTGSEETQYF.

This clone was counted once. The gene calls are TRBV14 and TRBJ1-1; D perhaps matches TRBD1 (5 bases). The CDR3 loop spans 14 amino acids. V was pared by 1 base and J by 11 bases, with 17 bases between. The V gene's germline CDR1 is SGHDN and CDR2 FVKESK. In DNA form, the CDR3 reads TGTGCCAGCAGCCAAGTCGCGACCGGGACTGGGGCTTTCTTT. It specifies CASSQVATGTGAFF.

This clone was recorded only once. V is TRBV28 and J is TRBJ2-1, with TRBD1 matching over 8 bases. The germline V gene has CDR1 MDHEN and CDR2 SYDVKM. The CDR3 is 15 residues long. V gave up 5 bases and J gave up 7 bases; unmatched junction bases: 10. CDR3 residues: CASSPRQGFGNEQFF. DNA for the CDR3: TGTGCCAGCAGTCCAAGACAGGGGTTTGGTAATGAGCAGTTCTTC.

V usage is TRBV29-1 and J usage is TRBJ1-2, with TRBD1 matching over 8 bases. The CDR3 contains 12 residues. Germline V CDR1 and CDR2: SQVTM, ANQGSEA. The junction had 5 bases not matched to a gene; V was cut back by 7 bases and J by 4 bases. CDR3 region: CSAGGTGYGYTF. The CDR3 coding sequence is TGCAGCGCCGGGGGGACAGGCTATGGCTACACCTTC.

The chain is built from TRBV2 and TRBJ2-1, with D possibly matching TRBD2 (6 bases). The CDR3 is made up of 12 amino acids. Per the germline V gene, CDR1 is SNHLY and CDR2 is FYNNEI. The CDR3 protein is CAEGQVYNEQFF. The CDR3 nucleotides read TGTGCGGAGGGGCAGGTCTACAATGAGCAGTTCTTC.

This chain uses TRBV21-1 with TRBJ2-2; the table's TRBD1 call for D was not verified on the DNA. TRBV21-1 is tagged as a pseudogene. CDR3 length: 18 residues. As DNA, the CDR3 is TGTGCCAGCAGCAAAAAATCCCCCGGGCAGGGGGCGTACGGGGAGCTGTTTTTT. Translating it yields CASSKKSPGQGAYGELFF.

Of note for this clone: It is unclear where the CDR3 begins or ends on the DNA, so no DNA is shown, and the CDR3 is as TCRdb lists it. The chain recombines TRBV30 with TRBJ1-6; the table's D call, TRBD1, has no DNA check behind it. Inclusive of both ends, the CDR3 amounts to 13 amino acids. CDR1 and CDR2 (germline): GTSNPN, SVGIG (reference sequence). The CDR3 reads CAYSCTYNSPLHF.

The rearrangement joins TRBV29-1 to TRBJ1-1; 7 bases align to TRBD1. The V segment lost 5 bases and the J segment 5 bases; nucleotides outside the gene matches: 8. Looked up from germline, CDR1 is SQVTM and CDR2 is ANQGSEA. The CDR3 sequence is 13 residues long. The CDR3 loop is CSVSTGAGTEAFF. CDR3 bases: TGCAGCGTTTCCACAGGGGCAGGGACTGAAGCTTTCTTT.

This clone is a singleton in its sample. This chain links TRBV27 with TRBJ2-3; a possible D gene is TRBD1 (6 bases). The CDR3 is made up of 13 amino acids. Germline loops: CDR1 MNHEY, CDR2 SMNVEV (reference sequence). Trimming pared 10 bases from V and 3 bases from J, leaving 14 bases between. The DNA of the CDR3 is TGTGCCATCAGAGGGGGTGGTACAGATACGCAGTATTTT. The encoded protein is CAIRGGGTDTQYF.

V is TRBV19 and J is TRBJ2-2; no clear D. The CDR3 is made up of 13 amino acids. Germline loops: CDR1 LNHDA, CDR2 SQIVND (reference sequence). The V and J ends lost 6 bases and 4 bases respectively, with 9 bases between them. The DNA for the CDR3 is TGTGCCAGTAGAGCCTTTAGCACCGGGGAGCTGTTTTTT. The encoded protein is CASRAFSTGELFF.

V and J are TRBV15 and TRBJ2-5; D gene unclear. This CDR3 is built from 13 residues. Trimming removed 5 bases at V and 2 bases at J, with 9 bases between. CDR1 is LNHNV, CDR2 YYDKDF, per germline (reference sequence). CDR3 DNA: TGTGCCACCAGCGGCAGGCATCAAGAGACCCAGTACTTC. Protein product: CATSGRHQETQYF.

This clone has a single count. The chain joins TRBV20-1 to TRBJ1-1, with D possibly matching TRBD1 (6 bases). Looked up from germline, CDR1 is DFQATT and CDR2 is SNEGSKA (reference sequence). The CDR3 has 11 residues. DNA for the CDR3: TGCATTGGGGGCAGGTCGGGCGAAGCTTTCTTT. This codes for CIGGRSGEAFF.

The chain links TRBV27 to TRBJ1-6; 8 positions match TRBD1. The V segment lost 7 bases and the J segment 10 bases; nucleotides outside the gene matches: 12. This CDR3 comprises 15 residues. Germline V gene sequence: CDR1 MNHEY, CDR2 SMNVEV (reference sequence). The CDR3 loop reads CASTPTGARRSPLHF. CDR3 in DNA: TGTGCCAGCACGCCGACAGGGGCCCGGAGGTCACCCCTCCACTTT.

This chain joins TRBV5-4 and TRBJ2-7, with 7 positions matching TRBD1. Trimming removed 2 bases from V and 7 bases from J; junction bases left unmatched: 3. Germline-derived CDR1 and CDR2 are SGHNT and YYREEE (reference sequence). The CDR3 length is 12 residues. The CDR3 sequence: CASSFNRGEQYF. The CDR3 DNA is TGTGCCAGCAGCTTCAACAGGGGTGAGCAGTACTTC.

The V gene is TRBV30, the J gene TRBJ2-7; D remains unclear. V gave up 6 bases and J gave up 2 bases, with 20 bases separating them. This CDR3 has 15 residues. Germline loops: CDR1 GTSNPN, CDR2 SVGIG (reference sequence). In DNA form, the CDR3 reads TGTGCCTGTCAGTCGGGTACTACGTACGCCTACGAGCAGTACTTC. Translated, it gives CACQSGTTYAYEQYF.

The V gene is TRBV2, the J gene TRBJ1-1; D uncertain. The CDR3 runs to 15 residues. The V end was cut by 5 bases, the J end by 0 bases, with 13 bases between. Germline loops: CDR1 SNHLY, CDR2 FYNNEI. The CDR3 sequence: CASSFRRVMNTEAFF. CDR3 nucleotides: TGTGCCAGCAGTTTCAGACGGGTCATGAACACTGAAGCTTTCTTT.

The chain couples TRBV10-1 to TRBJ2-3; D might be TRBD2 (5 bases). CDR3 length: 15 amino acids. Germline loops: CDR1 WNHNN, CDR2 SYGVQD (reference sequence). The ends were cut back, 7 bases at V and 2 bases at J, with 16 bases in the middle. The DNA of the CDR3 is TGCGCCAGCATTCGTTGCGACGGGGACACAGATACGCAGTATTTT. Its translation: CASIRCDGDTDTQYF.

The J gene is TRBJ2-5, the V gene TRBV28; 8 nucleotides agree with TRBD1. The CDR3 totals 15 residues. From germline, CDR1 is MDHEN and CDR2 SYDVKM. Germline trimming cut 4 bases from V and 1 base from J; bases unmatched to any gene: 5. DNA of the CDR3: TGTGCCAGCAGTTCACGACAGGGGCTCCAAGAGACCCAGTACTTC. It codes for CASSSRQGLQETQYF.

This clone was seen only a few times. This chain connects TRBV6-1 to TRBJ1-1; 7 nucleotides match TRBD1. This CDR3 has 14 residues. Germline V CDR1 and CDR2: MNHNS, SASEGT. The V segment lost 7 bases and the J segment 4 bases; nucleotides outside the gene matches: 9. CDR3 coding DNA: TGTGCCAGCACCGCCACGACAGGGTTCACTGAAGCTTTCTTT. Its translation: CASTATTGFTEAFF.